The clone carrying this TCR beta chain was observed a handful of times. The sample comes from a study of cytotoxic CD8 clonotypes in ibrutinib-treated CLL. With 5 bases clipped from V and 7 bases from J, the junction kept 4 bases outside the gene matches. In germline, CDR1 is SGHTA, CDR2 FQGTGA. The CDR3 is 14 amino acids. The method was immunoSEQ multiplex PCR; TCRdb's version includes in-frame clones alone and lacks a portion of them. The repertoire holds 90,000 to 95,000 clones, roughly three quarters seen once, with about 26% in the top ten. The rearrangement uses TRBV7-3 and TRBJ2-1; 11 nucleotides align to TRBD2. This TCR derives from a human donor with chronic lymphocytic leukemia. This sample comprised PBMCs, obtained after 24 months of ibrutinib treatment. The CDR3 here is CASSPGLAENEQFF. In DNA form, the CDR3 reads TGTGCCAGCAGCCCGGGACTAGCGGAGAATGAGCAGTTCTTC.